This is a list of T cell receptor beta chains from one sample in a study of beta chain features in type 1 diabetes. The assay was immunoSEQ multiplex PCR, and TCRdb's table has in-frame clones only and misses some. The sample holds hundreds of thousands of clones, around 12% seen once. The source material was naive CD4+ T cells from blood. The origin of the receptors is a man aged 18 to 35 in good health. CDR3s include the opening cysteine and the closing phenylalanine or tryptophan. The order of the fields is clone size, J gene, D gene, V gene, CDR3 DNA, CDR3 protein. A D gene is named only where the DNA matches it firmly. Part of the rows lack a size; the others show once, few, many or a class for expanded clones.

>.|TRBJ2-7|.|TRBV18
TGTGCCAGCTCACCGTCTGGCATCAAATACGAGCAGTACTTC
CASSPSGIKYEQYF
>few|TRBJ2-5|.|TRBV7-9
TGTGCCAGCAGCTTAGGCGGGGCTCTGCAAGAGACCCAGTACTTC
CASSLGGALQETQYF
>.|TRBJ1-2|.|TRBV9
TGTGCCAGTGGACGACAGTATGGCTACACCTTC
CASGRQYGYTF
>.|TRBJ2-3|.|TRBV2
TGTGCCAGCAGAGCCGGGACTCAGACAGATACGCAGTATTTT
CASRAGTQTDTQYF
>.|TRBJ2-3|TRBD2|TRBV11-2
TGTGCCAGCAGCTCCAACTCCGGGACTAGCGGGAGCACAGATACGCAGTATTTT
CASSSNSGTSGSTDTQYF
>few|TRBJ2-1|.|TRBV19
TGTGCCAGTAGTTCTGAGGACTACTCCTACAATGAGCAGTTCTTC
CASSSEDYSYNEQFF
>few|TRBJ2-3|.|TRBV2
TGTGCCAGCACCTTGGGTCGGGCGCAGTATTTT
CASTLGRAQYF
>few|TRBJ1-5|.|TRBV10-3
TGTGCCATCAGTGATGAGGGATTTACTCAGCCCCAGCATTTT
CAISDEGFTQPQHF
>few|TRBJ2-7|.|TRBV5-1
TGCGCCAGCAGCTGGGGGCAGGGACCCTACGAGCAGTACTTC
CASSWGQGPYEQYF
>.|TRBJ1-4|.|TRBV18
TGTGCCAGCTCACCACGAGGGTTCAGTAATGAAAAACTGTTTTTT
CASSPRGFSNEKLFF
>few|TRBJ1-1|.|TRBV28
TGTGCCAGCAGCTCAGGACAGAACACTGAAGCTTTCTTT
CASSSGQNTEAFF
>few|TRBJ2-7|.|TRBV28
TGTGCCAGCAGTTTAGGACAGCCAATCTCCTACGAGCAGTACTTC
CASSLGQPISYEQYF